This TCR beta chain was profiled in a study of low-dose radiotherapy and immunotherapy resistance in tumors. Study-wide context: A total of 13 Gy over 26 weeks was given to Cohort 2 as 1 Gy per fraction every two weeks. Every two weeks, the protocol called for intravenous cyclophosphamide at 200 mg/m2. It was given one day before each radiation and immunotherapy administration. For four cycles from cycle 1 day 1, patients took 300 mg oral aspirin daily.

This clonotype turned up a few times. Germline V CDR1 and CDR2: SGHRS, YFSETQ. V lost 4 bases to trimming and J lost 5 bases; unmatched junction nucleotides: 9. This CDR3 spans 16 amino acids. TRAV- and TRBV-specific primers primed first-strand cDNA, covering alpha and beta chains. The PCR that amplified TCRs ran for about 20 cycles, relying on a constant-region primer and a V-primer adapter. TCRdb re-derived calls from the reads in MiXCR, one entry per CDR3 protein. The table lists 6,000 to 6,500 distinct CDR3 sequences, 71% of them singletons. This chain links TRBV5-1 with TRBJ2-1; 10 nucleotides align to TRBD1. The receptor comes from a human donor with advanced metastatic prostate, ovarian, gallbladder or colorectal cancer (not recorded which). This table probably holds off-target reads from a library built for another chain. CDR3 nucleotides: TGCGCCAGCAGCCCCCGGGGACAGGGGAACCACAATGAGCAGTTCTTC. The encoded protein is CASSPRGQGNHNEQFF. Using reference TRBV5-1 and TRBJ2-1 for the parts outside the CDR3, the full variable domain is KAGVTQTPRYLIKTRGQQVTLSCSPISGHRSVSWYQQTPGQGLQFLFEYFSETQRNKGNFPGRFSGRQFSNSRSEMNVSTLELGDSALYLCASSPRGQGNHNEQFFGPGTRLTVL.